The 29 T cell receptor beta chains reported below all come from one sample, sequenced in a study of beta chain features in type 1 diabetes. The investigators reverse transcribed all of the isolated RNA, so they sequenced expressed TCRB transcripts. Assay: immunoSEQ multiplex PCR; the TCRdb copy retains only in-frame clones and omits some. Of approximately 340,000 clones listed, about 16% were seen once; the top ten hold 0.019%. Specimen: naive CD4+ T cells from blood. These receptors originate from a woman younger than 30 in good health.

This clone was observed a few times. V usage is TRBV28 and J usage is TRBJ2-3, with 9 bases fitting TRBD1. Germline values: CDR1 MDHEN, CDR2 SYDVKM. The junction had 13 bases not matched to a gene; V was cut back by 5 bases and J by 4 bases. The CDR3 is made up of 17 amino acids. CDR3 sequence (DNA): TGTGCCAGCAGTCCCCCGCCCGGGACAGGGTCCCCAGATACGCAGTATTTT. It yields the protein CASSPPPGTGSPDTQYF.

The CDR3 nucleotides are TGTGCCTGGAGTGTGACAGGGGTATCGGGCTACACCTTC. Encoded protein: CAWSVTGVSGYTF. The chain recombines TRBV30 with TRBJ1-2; TRBD1 aligns across 8 bases. V dropped 0 bases and J dropped 8; count of bases not matched to a gene: 5. Germline V gives CDR1 GTSNPN, CDR2 SVGIG (reference sequence). This CDR3 is 13 amino acids long.

V gene TRBV18 combines with J gene TRBJ2-7; 10 bases are shared with TRBD1. Germline assignment: CDR1 KGHSH and CDR2 LQKENI. The junction had 4 bases not matched to a gene; V was cut back by 3 bases and J by 2 bases. CDR3 length: 15 residues. The CDR3 DNA follows: TGTGCCAGCTCACCGGGGACAGGGGTTACCTACGAGCAGTACTTC. Amino acid sequence: CASSPGTGVTYEQYF.

This clone turned up a few times. This chain links TRBV7-9 with TRBJ2-7, with 11 bases that match TRBD2. Germline V gene sequence: CDR1 SEHNR, CDR2 FQNEAQ (reference sequence). The CDR3 runs 14 residues. After removal of 5 bases from V and 6 bases from J, the junction contained 6 bases not matched to a gene. The CDR3 coding sequence is TGTGCCAGCAGCCCTGGCCTAGCGGGAGGCGAGCAGTACTTC. Its translation is CASSPGLAGGEQYF.

In this sample, this clone turned up a few times. The chain has TRBV29-1 and TRBJ2-5; perhaps TRBD2 as D (6 bases). CDR1 is SQVTM and CDR2 is ANQGSEA in the germline V gene. The CDR3 runs to 14 residues. V lost 8 bases to trimming and J lost 4 bases, with 20 bases between them. As DNA, the CDR3 is TGCAGCCTCTCGCCCGCCCCCGGGAGAGAGACCCAGTACTTC. It is translated as CSLSPAPGRETQYF.

The chain carries TRBV7-8 and TRBJ2-4; tentative D call: TRBD1 (6 bases). Germline V gene sequence: CDR1 SGHVS, CDR2 FQNEAQ. The V and J ends lost 2 bases and 15 bases respectively, with 20 bases between them. This CDR3 contains 14 residues. In nucleotides, the CDR3 is TGTGCCAGCAGCTTACAGGGGAACTCGGCAAGATGGTACTTC. Its protein product is CASSLQGNSARWYF.

This clone was found a few times. The gene calls are TRBV29-1 and TRBJ1-1; a possible D gene is TRBD1 (6 bases). The CDR3 is made up of 15 amino acids. The germline CDR1 and CDR2 sequences are SQVTM and ANQGSEA. Deletions cut 0 bases from V and 2 bases from J, with 13 bases between. CDR3 sequence: CSVEDSGGANTEAFF. DNA for the CDR3: TGCAGCGTTGAAGATAGTGGGGGGGCCAACACTGAAGCTTTCTTT.

The chain has TRBV30 and TRBJ2-7, with TRBD1 matching 10 bases. CDR1 and CDR2 from the germline V gene are GTSNPN and SVGIG (reference sequence). The junction had 1 base not matched to a gene; V was cut back by 3 bases and J by 5 bases. The CDR3 sequence is 12 residues long. CDR3 bases: TGTGCCTGGAGGACAGGGGGCGACGAGCAGTACTTC. This gives the protein CAWRTGGDEQYF.

This clone was detected a few times. This chain links TRBV5-1 with TRBJ2-7, with 13 bases lining up with TRBD2. CDR1 and CDR2 from the germline V gene are SGHRS and YFSETQ. Trimming cost V 4 bases and J 3 bases; bases outside gene matches: 10. The length of the CDR3 is 17 residues. The CDR3 sequence is CASSVNGLAGVRYEQYF. The CDR3 nucleotides are TGCGCCAGCAGCGTAAACGGACTAGCGGGAGTCCGCTACGAGCAGTACTTC.

The J gene is TRBJ2-1, the V gene TRBV28, with 14 nucleotides matching TRBD2. The CDR3 length is 16 residues. Germline V lookup: CDR1 MDHEN, CDR2 SYDVKM. Trimming took 3 bases from V and 7 from J; bases not matched to a gene: 5. The CDR3 sequence is CASSFTGTSGRNEQFF. The CDR3, as DNA: TGTGCCAGCAGTTTCACCGGGACTAGCGGGAGAAATGAGCAGTTCTTC.

There are a few counts of this clone. The chain recombines TRBV7-8 with TRBJ2-6, with D uncertain. Trimming took 6 bases from V and 0 from J, leaving 3 bases between them. CDR1 is SGHVS, CDR2 FQNEAQ, per germline. The CDR3 is made up of 13 amino acids. CDR3 nucleotides: TGTGCCAGCAGTTACTCTGGGGCCAACGTCCTGACTTTC. Amino acid sequence: CASSYSGANVLTF.

This sequence joins TRBV7-8 and TRBJ2-5; D is perhaps TRBD2 (6 bases). The germline gives CDR1 SGHVS, CDR2 FQNEAQ. This CDR3 is 17 amino acids long. Trimming took off 5 bases at V and 0 bases at J, with 19 bases between the two ends. In DNA, the CDR3 is TGTGCCAGCAGCCAAAATTTAGCGGAGTTATACCAAGAGACCCAGTACTTC. The encoded protein is CASSQNLAELYQETQYF.

In DNA form, the CDR3 reads TGCGCCAGCACCCCTGACGGACTCAGCACAGATACGCAGTATTTT. Translating gives CASTPDGLSTDTQYF. The V gene is TRBV5-1, the J gene TRBJ2-3; perhaps TRBD2 as D (5 bases). V lost 6 bases to trimming and J lost 0 bases, with 14 bases between them. The CDR3 is 15 residues long. Germline V gene data show CDR1 as SGHRS and CDR2 as YFSETQ.

J is TRBJ2-5 and V is TRBV6-6; D is perhaps TRBD1 (5 bases). The ends were cut back, 2 bases at V and 3 bases at J, with 10 bases in the middle. Germline-derived CDR1 and CDR2 are MNHNY and SVGAGI (reference sequence). The CDR3 is made up of 14 amino acids. CDR3 amino acids: CASSYRTIEETQYF. The CDR3 DNA sequence: TGTGCCAGCAGTTACCGGACAATCGAAGAGACCCAGTACTTC.

The CDR3 sequence is CASSGLAVNTGELFF. DNA of the CDR3: TGTGCCAGCAGTGGACTAGCGGTGAACACCGGGGAGCTGTTTTTT. This chain links TRBV6-5 with TRBJ2-2; 10 bases align to TRBD2. Per germline, CDR1 MNHEY and CDR2 SVGAGI. CDR3 length: 15 residues. The V gene end was trimmed by 5 bases and the J gene end by 1 base; junction bases not matched to a gene: 1.

In its sample, this clone was seen a few times. Additional DNA sequences in this sample encode the identical CDR3. The chain joins TRBV30 to TRBJ2-5, with no clear D. Germline V gene lookup returns CDR1 GTSNPN and CDR2 SVGIG (reference sequence). Trimming stripped 0 bases from V and 4 bases from J, with 3 bases between. The CDR3 consists of 11 residues. The CDR3 is CAWSVRETQYF. CDR3 coding DNA: TGTGCCTGGAGTGTTAGAGAGACCCAGTACTTC. Full variable domain (missing parts from reference TRBV30 and TRBJ2-5): SQTIHQWPATLVQPVGSPLSLECTVEGTSNPNLYWYRQAAGRGLQLLFYSVGIGQISSEVPQNLSASRPQDRQFILSSKKLLLSDSGFYLCAWSVRETQYFGPGTRLLVL.

The chain uses TRBV10-3 and TRBJ2-7, with TRBD2 as a possible D gene (6 bases). The CDR3 length is 11 residues. V lost 10 bases, J lost 3 bases, and 10 bases lay in between. Germline loops: CDR1 ENHRY, CDR2 SYGVKD. CDR3 sequence: CATGEYYEQYF. CDR3 coding DNA: TGTGCCACGGGAGAGTACTACGAGCAGTACTTC.

The chain joins TRBV7-2 to TRBJ1-5; 9 positions agree with TRBD1. The V gene end was trimmed by 5 bases and the J gene end by 5 bases; junction bases not matched to a gene: 4. This CDR3 is 14 amino acids long. Germline V lookup: CDR1 SGHTA, CDR2 FQGNSA. CDR3 loop: CASSEWTGDQPQHF. As DNA, the CDR3 is TGTGCCAGCAGCGAGTGGACAGGGGATCAGCCCCAGCATTTT.

The chain is built from TRBV11-2 and TRBJ2-2, with unresolved D. CDR1 is SGHAT and CDR2 is FQNNGV in the germline V gene. CDR3 size: 16 residues. Trimming shortened V by 0 bases and J by 8 bases, and 16 bases separated the two germline ends. The DNA for the CDR3 is TGTGCCAGCAGCTTAGATGTGTGGTCCCTCAGGGGGGAGCTGTTTTTT. Translation gives CASSLDVWSLRGELFF.

The chain has TRBV28 and TRBJ1-2; maybe TRBD1 (6 bases). This CDR3 region has 14 residues. Per the germline V gene, CDR1 is MDHEN and CDR2 is SYDVKM. V was pared by 2 bases and J by 4 bases, with 11 bases between. The CDR3 DNA sequence: TGTGCCAGCAGTTTACAGGGACACGGCTATGGCTACACCTTC. The encoded protein is CASSLQGHGYGYTF.

The chain employs TRBV5-1 and TRBJ2-6; D remains ambiguous. V was shortened by 0 bases and J by 0 bases, with 7 bases between the two germline ends. This CDR3 has 16 amino acids. The germline gives CDR1 SGHRS, CDR2 YFSETQ. CDR3 amino acids: CASSLAGVSGANVLTF. DNA for the CDR3: TGCGCCAGCAGCTTGGCAGGTGTCTCTGGGGCCAACGTCCTGACTTTC.

V gene TRBV9 combines with J gene TRBJ2-1, with 7 bases that match TRBD1. Germline CDR1 is SGDLS and CDR2 is YYNGEE. Germline trimming cut 2 bases from V and 5 bases from J; bases unmatched to any gene: 10. The CDR3 has 16 amino acids. This CDR3 reads CASSVLTGVGHNEQFF. CDR3 sequence (DNA): TGTGCCAGCAGCGTCCTAACAGGGGTCGGCCACAATGAGCAGTTCTTC.

In regard to this clone: The sample contains more than one DNA sequence encoding this CDR3. The chain employs TRBV30 and TRBJ1-3; unclear D gene. V shed 2 bases and J shed 4 bases, with 6 bases lying between them. The CDR3 spans 12 residues. Germline CDR1 GTSNPN, CDR2 SVGIG (reference sequence). The CDR3 spells CAWSSGGNTIYF. Here the CDR3 DNA reads TGTGCCTGGAGTTCGGGGGGAAACACCATATATTTT.

The sample holds a few counts of this clone. This chain joins TRBV4-3 and TRBJ2-5; 8 nucleotides line up with TRBD1. J lost 4 bases, V lost 1 base, and 2 bases had no gene match. Germline V gene data show CDR1 as LGHNA and CDR2 as YSLEER. This CDR3 is 14 amino acids long. CDR3 sequence (DNA): TGCGCCAGCAGCCAAGGACAGGGGTCAGAGACCCAGTACTTC. Translating gives CASSQGQGSETQYF.

This clone was detected a few times. The chain combines TRBV7-8 with TRBJ2-1, with 9 bases fitting TRBD1. The CDR3 length is 17 residues. With 2 bases clipped from V and 8 bases from J, the junction kept 13 bases outside the gene matches. Germline V gives CDR1 SGHVS, CDR2 FQNEAQ. CDR3 sequence (DNA): TGTGCCAGCAGCTTAAAAAGCCTTGGACAGGGGCCATATGAGCAGTTCTTC. It specifies CASSLKSLGQGPYEQFF.

V usage is TRBV20-1 and J usage is TRBJ2-7; D ambiguous. In germline, CDR1 is DFQATT, CDR2 SNEGSKA (reference sequence). This CDR3 has 10 residues. For the CDR3, the DNA is TGCAGCGTTGGTAGTTACGAGCAGTACTTC. Translating gives CSVGSYEQYF.

The gene calls are TRBV19 and TRBJ2-7; D may be TRBD1 (6 bases). This CDR3 spans 15 amino acids. V lost 6 bases and J 0 bases, leaving 15 bases between the germline ends. Germline V CDR1 and CDR2: LNHDA, SQIVND (reference sequence). This chain's CDR3 is CASSTWTASSYEQYF. As DNA, the CDR3 is TGTGCCAGTAGCACCTGGACAGCGTCCTCCTACGAGCAGTACTTC.

The chain combines TRBV19 with TRBJ2-6; the D is unclear. The CDR3 is 16 residues long. V dropped 0 bases and J dropped 4 bases, with 10 bases sitting between them. CDR1 LNHDA and CDR2 SQIVND come from the germline V gene (reference sequence). The CDR3 is CASSIDFWAGANVLTF. CDR3 sequence (DNA): TGTGCCAGTAGTATAGACTTCTGGGCCGGGGCCAACGTCCTGACTTTC.

This clone was observed a few times. V gene TRBV7-6 combines with J gene TRBJ2-7; 10 nucleotides match TRBD2. The CDR3 has 14 amino acids. Looked up from germline, CDR1 is SGHVS and CDR2 is FNYEAQ. V dropped 3 bases and J dropped 3; count of bases not matched to a gene: 2. The CDR3 DNA reads as TGTGCCAGCAGCTTCGGACTAGCGGTCTACGAGCAGTACTTC. It codes for CASSFGLAVYEQYF.